This T cell receptor beta chain comes out of a study of long-term antiretroviral therapy in people with HIV. The assay used was immunoSEQ (version v3.0), run at survey level. TCRdb keeps only in-frame clones here, not all; method: immunoSEQ multiplex PCR. The table shows about 39,000 clones, with around 85% occurring only once. This receptor was obtained from a woman between 45 and 65 years old with HIV. The sample in question was unsorted PBMCs, obtained 3.1 years after starting antiretroviral therapy.

The CDR3 sequence is CASRGGGAQETQYF. In DNA, the CDR3 is TGTGCCAGCAGGGGCGGGGGGGCCCAGGAGACCCAGTACTTC. This chain connects TRBV28 to TRBJ2-5; 9 nucleotides align to TRBD2. J was trimmed by 5 bases and V by 6 bases; bases with no gene match: 7. This CDR3 comprises 14 residues. Germline V gene lookup returns CDR1 MDHEN and CDR2 SYDVKM.